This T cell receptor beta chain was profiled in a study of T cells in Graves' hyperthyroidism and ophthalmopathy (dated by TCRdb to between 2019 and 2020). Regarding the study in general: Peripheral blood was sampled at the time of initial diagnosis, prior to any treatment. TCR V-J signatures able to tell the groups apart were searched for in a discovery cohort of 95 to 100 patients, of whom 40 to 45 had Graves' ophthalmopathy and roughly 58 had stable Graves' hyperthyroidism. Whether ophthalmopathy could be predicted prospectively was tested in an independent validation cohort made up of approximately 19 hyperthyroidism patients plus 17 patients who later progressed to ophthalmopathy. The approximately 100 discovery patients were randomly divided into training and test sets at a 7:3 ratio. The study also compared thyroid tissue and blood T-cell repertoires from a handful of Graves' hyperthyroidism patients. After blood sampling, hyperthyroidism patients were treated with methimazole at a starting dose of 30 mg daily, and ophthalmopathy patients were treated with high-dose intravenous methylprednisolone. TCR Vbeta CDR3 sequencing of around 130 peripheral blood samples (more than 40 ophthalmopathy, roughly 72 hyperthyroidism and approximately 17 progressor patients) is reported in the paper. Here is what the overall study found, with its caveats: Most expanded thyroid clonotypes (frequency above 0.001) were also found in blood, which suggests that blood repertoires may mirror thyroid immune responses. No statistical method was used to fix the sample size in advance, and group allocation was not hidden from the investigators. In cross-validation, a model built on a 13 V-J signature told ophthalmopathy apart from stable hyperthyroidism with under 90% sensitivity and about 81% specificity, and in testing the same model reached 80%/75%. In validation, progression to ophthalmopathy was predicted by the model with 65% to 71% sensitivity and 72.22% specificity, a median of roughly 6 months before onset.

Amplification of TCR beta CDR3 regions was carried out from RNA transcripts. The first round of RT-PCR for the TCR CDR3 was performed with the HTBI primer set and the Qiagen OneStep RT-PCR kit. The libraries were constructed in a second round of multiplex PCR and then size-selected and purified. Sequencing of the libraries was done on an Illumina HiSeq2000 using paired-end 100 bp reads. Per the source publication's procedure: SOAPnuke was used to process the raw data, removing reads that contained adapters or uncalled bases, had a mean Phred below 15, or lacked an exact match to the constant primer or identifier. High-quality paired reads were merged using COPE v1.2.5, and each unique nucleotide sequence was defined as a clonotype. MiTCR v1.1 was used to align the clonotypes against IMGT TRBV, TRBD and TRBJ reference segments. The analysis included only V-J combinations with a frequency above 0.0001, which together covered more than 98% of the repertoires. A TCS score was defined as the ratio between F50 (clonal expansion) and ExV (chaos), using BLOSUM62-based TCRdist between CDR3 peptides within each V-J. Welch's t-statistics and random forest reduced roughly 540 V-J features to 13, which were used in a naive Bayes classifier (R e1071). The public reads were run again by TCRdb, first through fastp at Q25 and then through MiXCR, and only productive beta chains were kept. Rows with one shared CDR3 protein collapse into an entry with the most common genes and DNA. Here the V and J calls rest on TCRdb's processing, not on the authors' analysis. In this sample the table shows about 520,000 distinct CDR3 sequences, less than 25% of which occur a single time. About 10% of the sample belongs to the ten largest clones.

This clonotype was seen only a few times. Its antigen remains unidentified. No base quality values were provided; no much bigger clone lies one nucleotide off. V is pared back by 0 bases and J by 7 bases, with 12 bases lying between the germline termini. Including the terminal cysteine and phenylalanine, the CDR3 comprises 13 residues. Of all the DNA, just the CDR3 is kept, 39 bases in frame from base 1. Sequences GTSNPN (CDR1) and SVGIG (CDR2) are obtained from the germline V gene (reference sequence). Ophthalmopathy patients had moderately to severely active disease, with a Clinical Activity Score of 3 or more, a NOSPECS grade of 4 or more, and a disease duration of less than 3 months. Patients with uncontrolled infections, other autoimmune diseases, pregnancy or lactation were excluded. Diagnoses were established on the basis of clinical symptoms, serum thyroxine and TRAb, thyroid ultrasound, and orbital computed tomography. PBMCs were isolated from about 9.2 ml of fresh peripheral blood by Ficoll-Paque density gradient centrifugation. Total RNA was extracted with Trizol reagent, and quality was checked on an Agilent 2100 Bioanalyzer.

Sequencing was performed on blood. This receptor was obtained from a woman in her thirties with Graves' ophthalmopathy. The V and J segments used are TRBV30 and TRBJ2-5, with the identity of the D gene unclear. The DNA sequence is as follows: TGTGCCTGGAGTGTGACGGATCCGGGGACCCAGTACTTC. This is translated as CAWSVTDPGTQYF.